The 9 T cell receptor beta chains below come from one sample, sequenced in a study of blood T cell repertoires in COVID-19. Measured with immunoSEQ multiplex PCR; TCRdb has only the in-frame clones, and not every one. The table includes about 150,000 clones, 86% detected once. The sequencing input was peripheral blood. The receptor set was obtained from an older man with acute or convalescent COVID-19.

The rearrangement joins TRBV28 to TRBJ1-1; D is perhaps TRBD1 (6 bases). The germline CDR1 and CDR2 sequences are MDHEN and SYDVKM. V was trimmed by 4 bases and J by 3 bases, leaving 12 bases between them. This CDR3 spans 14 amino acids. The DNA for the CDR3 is TGTGCCAGCAGTTCCTTCGGACAGCACACTGAAGCTTTCTTT. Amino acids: CASSSFGQHTEAFF.

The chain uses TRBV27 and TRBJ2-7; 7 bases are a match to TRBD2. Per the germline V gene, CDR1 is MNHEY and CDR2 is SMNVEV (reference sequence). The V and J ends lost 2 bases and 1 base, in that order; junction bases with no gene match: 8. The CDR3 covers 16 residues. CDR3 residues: CASSLQVPSGSYEQYF. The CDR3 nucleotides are TGTGCCAGCAGTTTACAAGTCCCTAGCGGATCCTACGAGCAGTACTTC.

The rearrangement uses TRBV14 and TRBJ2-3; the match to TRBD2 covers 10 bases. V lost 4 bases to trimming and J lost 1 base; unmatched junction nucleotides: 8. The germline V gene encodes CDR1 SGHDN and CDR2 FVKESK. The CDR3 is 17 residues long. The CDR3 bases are TGTGCCAGCAGCCCGGTCTCGGGGACTAGCGGCACAGATACGCAGTATTTT. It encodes CASSPVSGTSGTDTQYF.

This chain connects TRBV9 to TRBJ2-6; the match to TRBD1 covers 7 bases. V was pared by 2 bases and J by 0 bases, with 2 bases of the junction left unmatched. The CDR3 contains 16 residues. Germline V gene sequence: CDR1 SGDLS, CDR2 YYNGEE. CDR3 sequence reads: CASSVDRPSGANVLTF. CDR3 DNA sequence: TGTGCCAGCAGCGTGGACAGGCCCTCTGGGGCCAACGTCCTGACTTTC.

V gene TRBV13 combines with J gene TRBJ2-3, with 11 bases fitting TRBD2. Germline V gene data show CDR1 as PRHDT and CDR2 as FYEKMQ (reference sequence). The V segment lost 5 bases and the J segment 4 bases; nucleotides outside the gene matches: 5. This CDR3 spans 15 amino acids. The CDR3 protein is CASSRSGRASDTQYF. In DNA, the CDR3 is TGTGCCAGCAGCCGTAGCGGGAGGGCCTCAGATACGCAGTATTTT. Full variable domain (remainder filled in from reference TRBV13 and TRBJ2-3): AAGVIQSPRHLIKEKRETATLKCYPIPRHDTVYWYQQGPGQDPQFLISFYEKMQSDKGSIPDRFSAQQFSDYHSELNMSSLELGDSALYFCASSRSGRASDTQYFGPGTRLTVL.

The CDR3 coding sequence is TGTGCCAGCAGCTCCGGGGGTGGGGAGTCTGGAAACACCATATATTTT. It translates to CASSSGGGESGNTIYF. The chain uses TRBV7-2 and TRBJ1-3, with D maybe TRBD1 (5 bases). Deletions cut 4 bases from V and 1 base from J, with 14 bases between. CDR1 and CDR2 from the germline V gene are SGHTA and FQGNSA. CDR3 length: 16 amino acids.

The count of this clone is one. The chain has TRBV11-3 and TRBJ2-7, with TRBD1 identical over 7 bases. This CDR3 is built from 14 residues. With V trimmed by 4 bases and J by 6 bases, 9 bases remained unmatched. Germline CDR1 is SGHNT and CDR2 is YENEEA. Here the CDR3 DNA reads TGTGCCAGCAGCTCGACCGGACAGGTAGGCGAGCAGTACTTC. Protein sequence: CASSSTGQVGEQYF.

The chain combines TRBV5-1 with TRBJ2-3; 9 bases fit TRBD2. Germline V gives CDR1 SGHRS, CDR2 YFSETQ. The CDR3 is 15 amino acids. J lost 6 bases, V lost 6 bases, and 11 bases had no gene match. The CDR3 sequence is CASTPWAGGTDTQYF. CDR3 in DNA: TGCGCCAGCACCCCCTGGGCGGGAGGGACGGATACGCAGTATTTT. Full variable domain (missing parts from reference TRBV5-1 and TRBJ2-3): KAGVTQTPRYLIKTRGQQVTLSCSPISGHRSVSWYQQTPGQGLQFLFEYFSETQRNKGNFPGRFSGRQFSNSRSEMNVSTLELGDSALYLCASTPWAGGTDTQYFGPGTRLTVL.

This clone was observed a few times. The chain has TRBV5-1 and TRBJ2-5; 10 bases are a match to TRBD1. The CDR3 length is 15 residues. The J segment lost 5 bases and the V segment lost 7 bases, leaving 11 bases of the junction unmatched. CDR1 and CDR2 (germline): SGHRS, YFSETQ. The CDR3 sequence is CASGLPGTGVETQYF. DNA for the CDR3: TGCGCCAGCGGGCTGCCCGGGACAGGGGTTGAGACCCAGTACTTC.